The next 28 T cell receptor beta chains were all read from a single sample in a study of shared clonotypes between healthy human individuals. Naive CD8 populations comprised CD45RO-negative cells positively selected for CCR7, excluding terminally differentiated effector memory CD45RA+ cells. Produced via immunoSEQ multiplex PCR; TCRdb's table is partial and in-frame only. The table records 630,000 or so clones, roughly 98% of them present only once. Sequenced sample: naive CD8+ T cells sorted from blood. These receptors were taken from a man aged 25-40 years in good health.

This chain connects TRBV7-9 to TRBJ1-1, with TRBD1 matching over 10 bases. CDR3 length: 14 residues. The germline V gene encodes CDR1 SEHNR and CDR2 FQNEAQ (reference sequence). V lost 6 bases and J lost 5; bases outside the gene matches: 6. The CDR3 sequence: CASSWDRGDTEAFF. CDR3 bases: TGTGCCAGCAGTTGGGACAGGGGAGATACTGAAGCTTTCTTT. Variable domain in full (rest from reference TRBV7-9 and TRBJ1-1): DTGVSQNPRHKITKRGQNVTFRCDPISEHNRLYWYRQTLGQGPEFLTYFQNEAQLEKSRLLSDRFSAERPKGSFSTLEIQRTEQGDSAMYLCASSWDRGDTEAFFGQGTRLTVV.

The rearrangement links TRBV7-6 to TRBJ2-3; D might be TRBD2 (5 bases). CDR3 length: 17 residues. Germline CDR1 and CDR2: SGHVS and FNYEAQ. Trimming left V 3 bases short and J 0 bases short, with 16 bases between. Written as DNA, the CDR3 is TGTGCCAGCAGCTTTGAACACGAGGGCCCTAGCACAGATACGCAGTATTTT. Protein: CASSFEHEGPSTDTQYF.

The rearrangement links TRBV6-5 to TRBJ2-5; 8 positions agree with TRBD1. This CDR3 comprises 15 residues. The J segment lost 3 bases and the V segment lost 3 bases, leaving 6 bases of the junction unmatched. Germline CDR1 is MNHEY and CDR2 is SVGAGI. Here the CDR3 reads CASSYEVGQEETQYF. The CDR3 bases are TGTGCCAGCAGTTATGAGGTGGGACAGGAAGAGACCCAGTACTTC.

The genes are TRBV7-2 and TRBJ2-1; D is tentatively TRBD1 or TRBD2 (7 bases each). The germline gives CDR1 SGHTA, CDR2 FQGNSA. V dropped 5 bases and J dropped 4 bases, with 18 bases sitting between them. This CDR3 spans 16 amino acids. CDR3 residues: CASSPRGGQRYNEQFF. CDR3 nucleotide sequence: TGTGCCAGCAGCCCTAGGGGGGGACAGAGGTACAATGAGCAGTTCTTC.

CDR3 sequence: CAWSVPGDPNTEAFF. CDR3 bases: TGTGCCTGGAGTGTACCAGGGGACCCAAACACTGAAGCTTTCTTT. The chain is built from TRBV30 and TRBJ1-1; TRBD1 might be the D (6 bases). The CDR3 has 15 residues. CDR1 is GTSNPN, CDR2 SVGIG, per germline (reference sequence). V was shortened by 0 bases and J by 2 bases, with 13 bases between the two germline ends. The full variable domain, with the rest looked up from reference TRBV30 and TRBJ1-1, is SQTIHQWPATLVQPVGSPLSLECTVEGTSNPNLYWYRQAAGRGLQLLFYSVGIGQISSEVPQNLSASRPQDRQFILSSKKLLLSDSGFYLCAWSVPGDPNTEAFFGQGTRLTVV.

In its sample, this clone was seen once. The CDR3 is CASSEAWSSGTYEQYF. The CDR3 DNA follows: TGTGCCAGCAGTGAAGCGTGGTCTAGCGGCACCTACGAGCAGTACTTC. The rearrangement uses TRBV2 and TRBJ2-7, with 7 positions matching TRBD2. The germline V gene encodes CDR1 SNHLY and CDR2 FYNNEI. This CDR3 region has 16 residues. V lost 0 bases to trimming and J lost 2 bases; unmatched junction nucleotides: 7.

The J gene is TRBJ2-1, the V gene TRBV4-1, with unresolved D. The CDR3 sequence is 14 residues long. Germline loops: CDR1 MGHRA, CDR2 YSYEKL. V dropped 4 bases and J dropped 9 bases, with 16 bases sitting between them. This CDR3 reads CASSPKRLRLEQFF. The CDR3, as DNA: TGCGCCAGCAGCCCGAAGAGGTTACGGCTTGAGCAGTTCTTC.

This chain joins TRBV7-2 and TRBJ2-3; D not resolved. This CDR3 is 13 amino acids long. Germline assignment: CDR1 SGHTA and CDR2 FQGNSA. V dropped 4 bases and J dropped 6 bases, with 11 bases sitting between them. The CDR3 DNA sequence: TGTGCCAGCAGCTCGGCTCCCCCCGATACGCAGTATTTT. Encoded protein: CASSSAPPDTQYF.

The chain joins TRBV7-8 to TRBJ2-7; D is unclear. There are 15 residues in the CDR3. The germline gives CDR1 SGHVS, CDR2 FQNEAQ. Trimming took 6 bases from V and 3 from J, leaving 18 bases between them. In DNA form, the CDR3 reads TGTGCCAGCAGTCAAAGACCGGGCCACAACTACGAGCAGTACTTC. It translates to CASSQRPGHNYEQYF.

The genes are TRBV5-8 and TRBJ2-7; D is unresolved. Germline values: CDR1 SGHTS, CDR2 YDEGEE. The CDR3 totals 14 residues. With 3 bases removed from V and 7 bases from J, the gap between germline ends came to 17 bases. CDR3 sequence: CASSSDPWANEQYF. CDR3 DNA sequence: TGTGCCAGCAGCTCGGACCCCTGGGCGAATGAGCAGTACTTC. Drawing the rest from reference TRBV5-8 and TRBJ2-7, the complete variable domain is EAGVTQSPTHLIKTRGQQATLRCSPISGHTSVYWYQQALGLGLQFLLWYDEGEERNRGNFPPRFSGRQFPNYSSELNVNALELEDSALYLCASSSDPWANEQYFGPGTRLTVT.

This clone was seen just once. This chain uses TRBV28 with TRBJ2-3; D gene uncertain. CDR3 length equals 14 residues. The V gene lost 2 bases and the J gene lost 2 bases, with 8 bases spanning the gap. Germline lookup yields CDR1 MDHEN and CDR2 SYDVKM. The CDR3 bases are TGTGCCAGCAGTTTACGGGCCTCCACAGATACGCAGTATTTT. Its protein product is CASSLRASTDTQYF.

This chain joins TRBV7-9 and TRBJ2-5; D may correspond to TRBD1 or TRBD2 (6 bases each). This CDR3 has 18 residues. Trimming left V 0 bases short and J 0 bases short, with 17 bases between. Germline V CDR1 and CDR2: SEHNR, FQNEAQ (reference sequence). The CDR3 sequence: CASSLAGGGIGYQETQYF. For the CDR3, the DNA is TGTGCCAGCAGCTTAGCCGGGGGCGGAATTGGGTACCAAGAGACCCAGTACTTC.

The CDR3 bases are TGTGCCAGCAGCCAAGGTACAGGGAAACACACCGGGGAGCTGTTTTTT. This encodes CASSQGTGKHTGELFF. V gene TRBV14 combines with J gene TRBJ2-2; tentatively, D is TRBD1 (6 bases). Germline V lookup: CDR1 SGHDN, CDR2 FVKESK. The V and J ends lost 1 base and 3 bases respectively, with 12 bases between them. This CDR3 has 16 amino acids.

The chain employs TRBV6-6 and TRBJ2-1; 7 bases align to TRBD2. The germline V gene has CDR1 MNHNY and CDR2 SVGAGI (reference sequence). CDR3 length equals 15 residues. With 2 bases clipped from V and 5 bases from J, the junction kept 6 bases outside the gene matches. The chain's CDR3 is CASSYEREGDNEQFF. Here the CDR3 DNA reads TGTGCCAGCAGTTACGAGCGGGAAGGGGACAATGAGCAGTTCTTC.

The CDR3 DNA reads TGCGCCAGCAGCTTTCTACAGGGGAACACTGAAGCTTTCTTT. Residues: CASSFLQGNTEAFF. The J gene is TRBJ1-1, the V gene TRBV5-1, with D possibly being TRBD1 (6 bases). V was shortened by 2 bases and J by 1 base, with 9 bases between the two germline ends. Germline CDR1 is SGHRS and CDR2 is YFSETQ. The CDR3 is 14 residues long. The variable domain in full, completed from reference TRBV5-1 and TRBJ1-1, reads KAGVTQTPRYLIKTRGQQVTLSCSPISGHRSVSWYQQTPGQGLQFLFEYFSETQRNKGNFPGRFSGRQFSNSRSEMNVSTLELGDSALYLCASSFLQGNTEAFFGQGTRLTVV.

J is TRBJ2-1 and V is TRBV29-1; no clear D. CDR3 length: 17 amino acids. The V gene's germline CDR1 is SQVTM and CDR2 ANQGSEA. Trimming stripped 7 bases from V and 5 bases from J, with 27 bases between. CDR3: CSAQRVNAVARHNEQFF. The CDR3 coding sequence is TGCAGCGCCCAAAGGGTAAATGCGGTGGCGCGACACAATGAGCAGTTCTTC.

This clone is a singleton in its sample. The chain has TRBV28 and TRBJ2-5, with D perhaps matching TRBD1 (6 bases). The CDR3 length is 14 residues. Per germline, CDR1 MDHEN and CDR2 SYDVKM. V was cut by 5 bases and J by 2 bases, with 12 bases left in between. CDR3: CASSPSGTQETQYF. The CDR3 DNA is TGTGCCAGCAGTCCCTCCGGGACACAAGAGACCCAGTACTTC.

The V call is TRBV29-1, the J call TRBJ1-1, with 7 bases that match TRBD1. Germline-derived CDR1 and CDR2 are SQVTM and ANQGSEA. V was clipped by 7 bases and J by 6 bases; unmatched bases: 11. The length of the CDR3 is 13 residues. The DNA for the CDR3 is TGCAGCGACCGGGGACAGTTGGGACCTGAAGCTTTCTTT. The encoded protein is CSDRGQLGPEAFF.

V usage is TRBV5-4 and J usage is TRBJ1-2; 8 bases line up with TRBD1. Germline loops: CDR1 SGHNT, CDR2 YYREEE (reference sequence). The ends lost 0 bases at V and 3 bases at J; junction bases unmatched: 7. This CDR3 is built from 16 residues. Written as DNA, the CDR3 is TGTGCCAGCAGCTTGGAAATGGACAGGGATGACTATGGCTACACCTTC. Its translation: CASSLEMDRDDYGYTF.

CDR3 coding DNA: TGTGCCAGCAGCTTATCGGGCGGGGAAACAGATACGCAGTATTTT. This gives the protein CASSLSGGETDTQYF. The chain employs TRBV7-6 and TRBJ2-3, with D possibly matching TRBD2 (6 bases). Germline V CDR1 and CDR2: SGHVS, FNYEAQ. The V and J ends lost 2 bases and 3 bases respectively, with 12 bases between them. CDR3 length: 15 amino acids.

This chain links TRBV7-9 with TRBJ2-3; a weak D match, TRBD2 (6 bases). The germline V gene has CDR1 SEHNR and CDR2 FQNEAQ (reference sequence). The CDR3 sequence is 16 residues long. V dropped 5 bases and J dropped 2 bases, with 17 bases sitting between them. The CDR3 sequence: CASSPVLAEITDTQYF. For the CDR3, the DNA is TGTGCCAGCAGCCCCGTTTTAGCGGAGATCACAGATACGCAGTATTTT.

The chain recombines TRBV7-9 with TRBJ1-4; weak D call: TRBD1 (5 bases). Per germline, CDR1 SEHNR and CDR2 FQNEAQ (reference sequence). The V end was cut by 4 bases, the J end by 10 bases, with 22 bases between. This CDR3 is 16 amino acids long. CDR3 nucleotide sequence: TGTGCCAGCAGCTCCGATGACAGCCGCCCCGAGGGAAAACTGTTTTTT. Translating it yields CASSSDDSRPEGKLFF.

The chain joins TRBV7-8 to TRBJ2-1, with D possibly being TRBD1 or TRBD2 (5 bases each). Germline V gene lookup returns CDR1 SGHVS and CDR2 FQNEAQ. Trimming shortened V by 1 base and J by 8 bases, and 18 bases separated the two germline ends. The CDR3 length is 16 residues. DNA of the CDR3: TGTGCCAGCAGCTTAGAAAGCCCTGGGGGTATGGATGAGCAGTTCTTC. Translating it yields CASSLESPGGMDEQFF. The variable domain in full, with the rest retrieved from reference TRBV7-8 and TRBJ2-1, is GAGVSQSPRYKVAKRGQDVALRCDPISGHVSLFWYQQALGQGPEFLTYFQNEAQLDKSGLPSDRFFAERPEGSVSTLKIQRTQQEDSAVYLCASSLESPGGMDEQFFGPGTRLTVL.

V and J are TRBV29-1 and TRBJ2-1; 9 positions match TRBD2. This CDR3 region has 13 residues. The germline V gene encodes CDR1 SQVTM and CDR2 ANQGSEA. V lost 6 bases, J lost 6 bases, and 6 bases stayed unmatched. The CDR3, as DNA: TGCAGCGTCCTGGGACTAGCAGTCAATGAGCAGTTCTTC. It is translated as CSVLGLAVNEQFF.

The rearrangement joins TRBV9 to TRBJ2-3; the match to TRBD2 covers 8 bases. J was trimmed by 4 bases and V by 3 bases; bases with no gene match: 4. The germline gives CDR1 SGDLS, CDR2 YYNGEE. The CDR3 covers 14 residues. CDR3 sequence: CASSAGLAPDTQYF. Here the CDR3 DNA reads TGTGCCAGCAGCGCAGGACTAGCCCCAGATACGCAGTATTTT. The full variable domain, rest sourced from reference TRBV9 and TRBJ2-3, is DSGVTQTPKHLITATGQRVTLRCSPRSGDLSVYWYQQSLDQGLQFLIQYYNGEERAKGNILERFSAQQFPDLHSELNLSSLELGDSALYFCASSAGLAPDTQYFGPGTRLTVL.

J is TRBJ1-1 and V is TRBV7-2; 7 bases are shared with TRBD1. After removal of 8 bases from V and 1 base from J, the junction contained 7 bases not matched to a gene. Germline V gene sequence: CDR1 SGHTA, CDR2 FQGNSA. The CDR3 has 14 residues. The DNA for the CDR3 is TGTGCCAGCCAAGCCGGGGACAGGAACACTGAAGCTTTCTTT. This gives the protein CASQAGDRNTEAFF.

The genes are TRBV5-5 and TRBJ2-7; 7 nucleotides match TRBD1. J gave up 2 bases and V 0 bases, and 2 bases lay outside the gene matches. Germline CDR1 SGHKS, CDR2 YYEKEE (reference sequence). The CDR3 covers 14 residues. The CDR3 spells CASSLEQGTYEQYF. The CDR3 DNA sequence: TGTGCCAGCAGCTTGGAACAGGGGACCTACGAGCAGTACTTC.

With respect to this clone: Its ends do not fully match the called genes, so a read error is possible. The CDR3 loop is CASSPVKGGSSYNEQLF. In DNA, the CDR3 is TGTGCCAGCAGCCCGGTTAAGGGAGGCAGCTCCTACAATGAGCAGCTCTTC. V and J are TRBV11-2 and TRBJ2-1, with a tentative D call TRBD2 (6 bases). The CDR3 consists of 17 residues. CDR1 SGHAT and CDR2 FQNNGV come from the germline V gene.